There are a few counts of the clone carrying this T cell receptor beta chain. A much larger clone lies a single base off, so this may be a read error. This specimen comes from a study of metastatic and nonmetastatic thyroid tumors. TCRdb reassembled clones from the PCR reads with MiXCR. The sample lists roughly 98,000 clones, around 14% seen once, with around 3.3% in the top ten. The CDR3 covers 15 residues. Trimming removed 3 bases from V and 2 bases from J; junction bases left unmatched: 5. Germline CDR1 is LNHNV and CDR2 is YYDKDF (reference sequence). All patients were treatment-naive before thyroid surgery.

This sequence originates from a female donor with papillary thyroid cancer or a benign thyroid nodule (not recorded which). Some clones in this sample may be carry-over from other donors' samples. The sequencing sample was made of blood. The genes are TRBV15 and TRBJ2-3; 7 bases agree with TRBD2. This CDR3 reads CATSRGGIVTDTQYF. The CDR3 coding sequence is TGTGCCACCAGCAGGGGGGGGATTGTCACAGATACGCAGTATTTT.